What follows are 10 T cell receptor beta chains derived from one specimen sequenced in a study of blood T cell repertoires in COVID-19. Produced via immunoSEQ multiplex PCR; TCRdb's table is partial and in-frame only. The profile covers around 90,000 clones, with 85% to 95% appearing a single time and approximately 6.3% taken by the ten largest. The sequencing sample was made of peripheral blood. Receptors were obtained from a woman in her fifties or sixties with active COVID-19.

V and J are TRBV11-2 and TRBJ1-5, with D unclear. Germline CDR1 reads SGHAT; CDR2 reads FQNNGV. Between the trimmed V and J ends, which lost 2 bases and 4 bases, there was a span of 6 bases. The CDR3 covers 13 residues. CDR3 in DNA: TGTGCCAGCAGCTTAAGCCCAAATCAGCCCCAGCATTTT. It specifies CASSLSPNQPQHF.

This clone was recorded only once. CDR3 DNA sequence: TGTGCCAGCAGCGACCGGCTAGCGGGAGGGAGGGATACGCAGTATTTT. Protein sequence: CASSDRLAGGRDTQYF. V and J are TRBV9 and TRBJ2-3; 12 nucleotides match TRBD2. This CDR3 comprises 16 residues. Germline V CDR1 and CDR2: SGDLS, YYNGEE. V was pared by 3 bases and J by 6 bases, with 8 bases of the junction left unmatched.

This rearrangement joins TRBV7-9 to TRBJ2-1, with D maybe TRBD2 (6 bases). Trimming shortened V by 2 bases and J by 3 bases, and 14 bases separated the two germline ends. The CDR3 totals 16 residues. The germline V gene encodes CDR1 SEHNR and CDR2 FQNEAQ (reference sequence). The CDR3 sequence is CASSLSGGGYYNEQFF. CDR3 nucleotide sequence: TGTGCCAGCAGCTTAAGTGGGGGAGGATACTACAATGAGCAGTTCTTC.

The CDR3 protein is CASSPQGTFEAFF. Here the CDR3 DNA reads TGTGCCAGCAGCCCACAAGGGACATTTGAAGCTTTCTTT. The V gene is TRBV11-2, the J gene TRBJ1-1; a weak D match, TRBD1 (6 bases). V dropped 5 bases and J dropped 7 bases, with 14 bases sitting between them. The CDR3 loop spans 13 amino acids. CDR1 and CDR2 from the germline V gene are SGHAT and FQNNGV.

This clone was seen just once. The gene calls are TRBV10-2 and TRBJ1-5; D is ambiguous. CDR1 is WSHSY, CDR2 SAAADI, per germline. V was pared by 1 base and J by 7 bases, with 17 bases between. The CDR3 has 16 residues. This chain's CDR3 is CASSEWGGLAWQPQHF. Here the CDR3 DNA reads TGCGCCAGCAGTGAGTGGGGAGGGCTCGCCTGGCAGCCCCAGCATTTT.

CDR3 bases: TGTGCCAGCAGCTTAGGCGGGGGTAACACCGGGGAGCTGTTTTTT. This encodes CASSLGGGNTGELFF. This chain uses TRBV7-6 with TRBJ2-2, with 7 bases identical to TRBD2. This CDR3 is built from 15 residues. From germline, CDR1 is SGHVS and CDR2 FNYEAQ. Unmatched junction bases numbered 1, after V lost 1 base and J lost 2 bases.

This CDR3 is CASRDSGLGSPLHF. The CDR3 nucleotides read TGTGCCAGCAGGGATTCGGGGTTAGGTTCACCCCTCCACTTT. This chain links TRBV6-5 with TRBJ1-6; D is uncertain. This CDR3 is 14 amino acids long. Germline assignment: CDR1 MNHEY and CDR2 SVGAGI. The V gene lost 6 bases and the J gene lost 9 bases, with 15 bases spanning the gap.

In this sample, this clone turned up once. The chain has TRBV6-5 and TRBJ1-2; 7 nucleotides match TRBD1. The CDR3 runs to 14 residues. CDR1 and CDR2 from the germline V gene are MNHEY and SVGAGI. With 6 bases clipped from V and 1 base from J, the junction kept 5 bases outside the gene matches. The CDR3 here is CASSPGQINYGYTF. As DNA, the CDR3 is TGTGCCAGCAGCCCGGGACAGATTAACTATGGCTACACCTTC.

The chain is built from TRBV6-5 and TRBJ2-1; 8 bases fit TRBD1. V dropped 6 bases and J dropped 4; count of bases not matched to a gene: 8. This CDR3 has 15 residues. Germline V lookup: CDR1 MNHEY, CDR2 SVGAGI. As DNA, the CDR3 is TGTGCCAGCAGAGGCGACAGGGGATTATACAATGAGCAGTTCTTC. The encoded protein is CASRGDRGLYNEQFF.

V usage is TRBV10-3 and J usage is TRBJ1-1; D gene ambiguous. The CDR3 totals 14 residues. Germline CDR1 ENHRY, CDR2 SYGVKD. V was trimmed by 8 bases and J by 3 bases, leaving 16 bases between them. CDR3 region: CAIAKGGGDTEAFF. CDR3 DNA sequence: TGTGCCATCGCCAAAGGAGGCGGAGACACTGAAGCTTTCTTT.